This T cell receptor beta chain was found in a study of blood T cell repertoires in COVID-19 (TCRdb year 2020). A note on the overall study: The collaborator samples originated in the United States, Italy and Spain and spanned the acute and convalescent phases of COVID-19. HLA class I and class II types, where available, came from metadata supplied by the sample provider rather than from assay-based typing. The sample metadata nearly always contained a de-identified subject ID, COVID-19 status, age in years and sex. The samples were drawn from the first 160 participants of the ongoing ImmuneRACE study and from 950 to 1,500 subjects provided by 6 global collaborators. The repertoires were released in a freely available public database meant as a resource for research on the immune response to SARS-CoV-2. The material from the prospective study consisted of cDNA or gDNA derived from T cells, B-cell-depleted T cells, or PBMCs. The dataset comprised deeply sampled blood TCRbeta repertoires from subjects exposed to, actively infected with, or recovered from COVID-19.

In the germline V gene (reference sequence), CDR1 corresponds to LNHNV and CDR2 to YYDKDF. V sheds 0 bases and J sheds 5 bases, leaving 10 bases between their ends. Measured from the cysteine to the phenylalanine, the CDR3 is 14 residues long. This entry keeps only the CDR3 DNA: 42 bases, framed from base 1. Whole blood was collected in K2EDTA tubes by collaborating institutions according to the institutions' own protocols. For TCRbeta analysis, collaborator samples were shipped as frozen whole blood, as isolated PBMCs, or as DNA extracted from either sample type. Study-wide findings and limitations: Clinical and demographic metadata were provided uncurated, with the amount varying by source and participant.

This clone occurred a few times. Its antigen is still unknown. No base qualities exist here, and no much larger clone lies one base off it. TCRbeta CDR3 regions were amplified from genomic DNA by means of the immunoSEQ Assay, a bias-controlled multiplex PCR. As for how the authors treated the data: The number of nucleated cells in each sample was estimated from the amplification of reference gene primers within the assay. To quantify the absolute abundance of each unique TCRbeta CDR3 rearrangement, sequence reads were collapsed and filtered. For each sample, productive Simpson clonality was calculated as the square root of Simpson's diversity index over productive rearrangements. The table was pulled from immuneACCESS by TCRdb, which kept in-frame rearrangements only. Such tables lose some clones; where checked, under half of the loss comes from unresolved V genes, and the rest has no known cause. From that table come the V and J calls and clone size; the DNA was used to work out D and trimming. In this sample the table shows 150,000 to 200,000 clones, just over 85% of which occur a single time. The ten most abundant clones make up roughly 8.7% of the sample.

The receptor chain draws on TRBV15 and TRBJ1-1, with TRBD1 perhaps the D gene, on 6 matching bases. This receptor was taken from a man over 45 with active or convalescent COVID-19. Sequencing input: peripheral blood. The encoded CDR3 is CATSREHRGTEAFF. The bases are TGTGCCACCAGCAGAGAGCATAGGGGGACTGAAGCTTTCTTT.